The rows below give T cell receptor beta chains drawn from one sample of a study of T cell responses to AZD1222 COVID-19 vaccine. Libraries were prepared by immunoSEQ multiplex PCR; TCRdb keeps only in-frame clonotypes and omits some of them. Of around 160,000 clones in the sample, about 91% were seen once. Sequencing used peripheral blood, obtained on day 0 of AZD1222 vaccination. The receptors were gathered from an adult in good health. Both conserved end residues are part of each CDR3. D genes are given only for firm matches. Clone size appears in some rows only: once, few, many, or a class for an expanded clone.

D | J | size | V | DNA | CDR3
. | TRBJ2-1 | . | TRBV6-5 | TGTGCCAGCAGCCAAGCGGGTAGCTCCTACAATGAGCAGTTCTTC | CASSQAGSSYNEQFF
. | TRBJ2-7 | . | TRBV6-5 | TGTGCCAGCAGTAGCGGGACAGCCCTCTCCGAGCAGTACTTC | CASSSGTALSEQYF
TRBD1 | TRBJ2-5 | . | TRBV10-3 | TGTGCCATCAGTGGGACAGGGGGGCAAGAGACCCAGTACTTC | CAISGTGGQETQYF
. | TRBJ1-1 | . | TRBV28 | TGTGCCAGCAGTTTATGGCCGGAAGCTTTCTTT | CASSLWPEAFF
. | TRBJ2-6 | . | TRBV4-2 | TGTGCCAGCAGCCAAGAAAACTCTGGGGCCAACGTCCTGACTTTC | CASSQENSGANVLTF
TRBD2 | TRBJ2-5 | . | TRBV7-7 | TGTGCCAGCAGCCTTACCACAACGGCTAGCGGGGAGACCCAGTACTTC | CASSLTTTASGETQYF
. | TRBJ2-1 | . | TRBV7-9 | TGTGCCAGCAGCTTAGGGCCCCAGGGCTCCTACAATGAGCAGTTCTTC | CASSLGPQGSYNEQFF
. | TRBJ2-2 | . | TRBV5-1 | TGCGCCAGCAGCGAACGGGGAGCCGGGGAGCTGTTTTTT | CASSERGAGELFF
TRBD2 | TRBJ2-5 | . | TRBV28 | TGTGCCAGCAGTCCCGGGACTAAGGAAGAGACCCAGTACTTC | CASSPGTKEETQYF
. | TRBJ1-1 | once | TRBV6-6 | TGTGCCAGCAGTTACGGGTGGGATGAAGCTTTCTTT | CASSYGWDEAFF
. | TRBJ1-6 | . | TRBV5-6 | TGTGCCAGCAGCTTGTTTCAGGGCACCTCACCCCTCCACTTT | CASSLFQGTSPLHF
TRBD1 | TRBJ2-2 | once | TRBV7-9 | TGTGCCAGCAGTCCTAATAAAGACAGGGCGGACACCGGGGAGCTGTTTTTT | CASSPNKDRADTGELFF
TRBD1 | TRBJ1-3 | once | TRBV9 | TGTGCCAGCAGCGTACTCCAGGGGGCTGGAAACACCATATATTTT | CASSVLQGAGNTIYF
TRBD1 | TRBJ2-2 | . | TRBV10-3 | TGTGCCATCAGTGAGGGGACAGGGGCCCCCACCGGGGAGCTGTTTTTT | CAISEGTGAPTGELFF
TRBD2 | TRBJ2-1 | . | TRBV27 | TGTGCCAGCAGTTTGGACGGGGGGGCCTTAAGGAATGAGCAGTTCTTC | CASSLDGGALRNEQFF
. | TRBJ1-5 | . | TRBV7-8 | TGTGCCAGCAGCCTATCCGCGGGGGGGTTTCGTCAGCCCCAGCATTTT | CASSLSAGGFRQPQHF
TRBD1 | TRBJ1-2 | . | TRBV27 | TGTGCCAGCAGCTCGGGACAGGCTGATGGCTACACCTTC | CASSSGQADGYTF
. | TRBJ1-2 | . | TRBV27 | TGTGCCAGCAGTCCCCTGGGGGGAGCTGAGGTTCGTGGCTACACCTTC | CASSPLGGAEVRGYTF
. | TRBJ1-1 | . | TRBV27 | TGTGCCAGGCCGACAGTCATGAACACTGAAGCTTTCTTT | CARPTVMNTEAFF
. | TRBJ2-7 | . | TRBV3-1/TRBV3-2 | TGTGCCAGCAGCCACCCTAAAGGGGGGTTCTACGAGCAGTACTTC | CASSHPKGGFYEQYF
. | TRBJ2-7 | few | TRBV12-5 | TGTGCTAGTGGTTTGAACACCAGGAGCCAGGGAGGCGAGCAGTACTTC | CASGLNTRSQGGEQYF
TRBD1 | TRBJ1-4 | . | TRBV4-3 | TGCGCCAGCAGCCAAGAACAGGGGTATGAAAAACTGTTTTTT | CASSQEQGYEKLFF
. | TRBJ1-5 | . | TRBV27 | TGTGCCAGCAGTTTTTCAGGTCAGCCCCAGCATTTT | CASSFSGQPQHF
. | TRBJ1-1 | once | TRBV7-2 | TGTGCCAGCAGCAAGGACCTCTGGGACACTGAAGCTTTCTTT | CASSKDLWDTEAFF
. | TRBJ2-5 | . | TRBV6-6 | TGTGCCAGCAGTTATGGGTTGGGGCCGAGTCGGGAGACCCAGTACTTC | CASSYGLGPSRETQYF
. | TRBJ1-1 | . | TRBV18 | TGTGCCAGCTCACCCCGACATGGCTCGGCAGAAGCTTTCTTT | CASSPRHGSAEAFF
. | TRBJ2-1 | few | TRBV6-1 | TGTGCCAGCAGTGAAAGGGAGGAGGGGCCCAATGAGCAGTTCTTC | CASSEREEGPNEQFF
TRBD1 | TRBJ1-5 | . | TRBV7-8 | TGTGCCAGCAGCTCAGAGGTCGGGACAGGGGGTTTTAGCAATCAGCCCCAGCATTTT | CASSSEVGTGGFSNQPQHF
. | TRBJ1-1 | . | TRBV18 | TGTGCCAGCTCACCACAGGGGGTTGGCACTGAAGCTTTCTTT | CASSPQGVGTEAFF
. | TRBJ2-5 | . | TRBV18 | TGTGCCAGCTCATCTTCGGGGGAAGAGACCCAGTACTTC | CASSSSGEETQYF
. | TRBJ2-1 | . | TRBV30 | TGTGCCTGGAGTCCTGGAGGTGTAAATGAGCAGTTCTTC | CAWSPGGVNEQFF
. | TRBJ1-2 | . | TRBV5-1 | TGCGCCAGCAGCTTGGCCTTATCGACAGATAACTATGGCTACACCTTC | CASSLALSTDNYGYTF
TRBD1 | TRBJ1-1 | . | TRBV7-9 | TGTGCCAGCAGGCGAACAGGGGGCGGCACTGAAGCTTTCTTT | CASRRTGGGTEAFF
. | TRBJ2-1 | . | TRBV15 | TGTGCCACCAGCAGAGAGGATGAGCAGTTCTTC | CATSREDEQFF
. | TRBJ2-1 | . | TRBV11-3 | TGTGCCAGCAGCTTACCCGAGCTTGAGCAGTTCTTC | CASSLPELEQFF
TRBD1 | TRBJ1-5 | . | TRBV3-1/TRBV3-2 | TGTGCCAGCAGCCAAGGGGACAGGGCCGATCAGCCCCAGCATTTT | CASSQGDRADQPQHF
TRBD1 | TRBJ1-2 | . | TRBV12-3/TRBV12-4 | TGTGCCAGCAGGGAAGGGGACAGTACGTACACCTTC | CASREGDSTYTF
. | TRBJ2-6 | . | TRBV7-9 | TGTGCCAGCAGCTTAGGGGCCGATTCATTGGCTGGGGCCAACGTCCTGACTTTC | CASSLGADSLAGANVLTF
. | TRBJ1-3 | . | TRBV29-1 | TGCAGCGCCCAATGGGGGATTTCTATGGACACCATATATTTT | CSAQWGISMDTIYF
. | TRBJ2-2 | once | TRBV18 | TGTGCCAGCTCACCGACGACCGTCACCGGGGAGCTGTTTTTT | CASSPTTVTGELFF
. | TRBJ2-7 | . | TRBV12-3/TRBV12-4 | TGTGCCAGCAGTTTTAGGTACGAGCAGTACTTC | CASSFRYEQYF
. | TRBJ1-2 | . | TRBV5-8 | TGTGCCAGCAGCTTAGGGGCCGTGCAGTTCGGCTACACCTTC | CASSLGAVQFGYTF
TRBD2 | TRBJ2-3 | . | TRBV4-3 | TGCGCCAGCAGCCAAGAAGTATTAGTCGGACTAGTGAAGACAAATACGCAGTATTTT | CASSQEVLVGLVKTNTQYF
. | TRBJ1-2 | . | TRBV6-4 | TGTGCCAGCAGTGACTCGATTCGTAAATTCGGCTACACCTTC | CASSDSIRKFGYTF
TRBD2 | TRBJ2-5 | few | TRBV11-2 | TGTGCCAGCAGCTTGTGGGGCGCGGGAGCTTCCCCAGAGACCCAGTACTTC | CASSLWGAGASPETQYF
TRBD1 | TRBJ2-2 | few | TRBV6-2/TRBV6-3 | TGTGCCAGCAGTTGTTTCCCCGGGACAGGGTGTTCCGGGGAGCTGTTTTTT | CASSCFPGTGCSGELFF
TRBD1 | TRBJ1-4 | once | TRBV6-5 | TGTGCCAGCAGTCTCCGACAGGGAGGTGAAAAACTGTTTTTT | CASSLRQGGEKLFF
TRBD2 | TRBJ2-7 | . | TRBV2 | TGTGCCAGCAGCCTAGCGGTGGGGAGGGGCTACGAGCAGTACTTC | CASSLAVGRGYEQYF